This T cell receptor beta chain was obtained from a study of T-cell memory formation after mild COVID-19. Study-level information: The TCR clusters were mostly specific to one donor. Findings of the study overall: Clones that got smaller from day 15 to 85 had even CD4/CD8, while clones growing later tipped toward CD4+. The study found contracting CD4+ clones mainly in CM and EM and contracting CD8+ clones in EMRA.

Germline V CDR1 and CDR2: MDHEN, SYDVKM. The CDR3 is 12 residues long. V dropped 7 bases and J dropped 9 bases, with 13 bases sitting between them. Amplification by 5'RACE using constant-segment primers produced TCR alpha and TCR beta cDNA libraries that carried sample barcodes and UMIs. In TCRdb, the 5' RACE reads were re-called with MiXCR into one record per CDR3 protein. Seen here are approximately 30,000 distinct CDR3 sequences, under 8% observed once, and the top ten hold approximately 29%. This clonotype was detected only a few times. The antigen remains unidentified. This chain uses TRBV28 with TRBJ1-5; possible D gene TRBD1, 6 bases. The sequenced sample was PBMCs or a T cell subset sorted from them (not recorded which). The receptor was derived from a man between 18 and 29 years old who had mild COVID-19 (a few samples of this study predate the infection). Cell type and time point are not known. CDR3 protein: CASIGGRRPQHF. CDR3 in DNA: TGTGCCAGCATAGGGGGACGGCGGCCCCAGCATTTT.